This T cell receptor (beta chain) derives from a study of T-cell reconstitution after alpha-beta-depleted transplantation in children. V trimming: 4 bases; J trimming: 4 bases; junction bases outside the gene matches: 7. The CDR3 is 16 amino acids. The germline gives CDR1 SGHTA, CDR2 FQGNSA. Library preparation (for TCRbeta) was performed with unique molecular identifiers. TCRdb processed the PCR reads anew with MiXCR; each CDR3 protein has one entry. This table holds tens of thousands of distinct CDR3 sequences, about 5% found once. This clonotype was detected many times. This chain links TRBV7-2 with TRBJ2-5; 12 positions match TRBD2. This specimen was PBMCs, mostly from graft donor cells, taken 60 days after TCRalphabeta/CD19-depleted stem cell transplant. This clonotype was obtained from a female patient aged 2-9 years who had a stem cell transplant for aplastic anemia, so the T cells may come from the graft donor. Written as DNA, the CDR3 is TGTGCCAGCAGCTCTAGCGGGGGGGCCGTACGAGAGACCCAGTACTTC. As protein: CASSSSGGAVRETQYF.